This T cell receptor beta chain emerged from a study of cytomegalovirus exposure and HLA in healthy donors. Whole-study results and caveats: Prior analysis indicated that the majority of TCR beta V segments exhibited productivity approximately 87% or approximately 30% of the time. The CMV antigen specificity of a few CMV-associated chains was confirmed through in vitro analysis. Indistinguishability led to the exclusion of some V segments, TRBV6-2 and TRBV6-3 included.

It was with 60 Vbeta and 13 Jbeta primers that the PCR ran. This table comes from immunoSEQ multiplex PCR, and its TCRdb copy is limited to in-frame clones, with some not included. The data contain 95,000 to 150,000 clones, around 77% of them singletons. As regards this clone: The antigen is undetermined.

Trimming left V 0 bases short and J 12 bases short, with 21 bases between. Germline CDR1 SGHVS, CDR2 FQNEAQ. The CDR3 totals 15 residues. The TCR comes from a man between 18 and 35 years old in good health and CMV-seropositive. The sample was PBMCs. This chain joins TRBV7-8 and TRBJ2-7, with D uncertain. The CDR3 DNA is TGTGCCAGCAGCTTAGCGCTGATCGTAGCCCAGTGGTTGTACTTC. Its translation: CASSLALIVAQWLYF.